This TCR beta chain was sequenced during a study of Tregs in tolerant kidney transplant recipients. This clone was seen just once. Here immunoSEQ multiplex PCR was the method, and the copy in TCRdb shows in-frame clones only, minus some. The sample contains some 55,000 clones, 70% to 90% of which appear only once. V lost 0 bases to trimming and J lost 1 base; unmatched junction nucleotides: 7. The CDR3 contains 17 residues. Germline CDR1 is LNHNV and CDR2 is YYDKDF (reference sequence). J is TRBJ2-3 and V is TRBV15, with 7 bases that match TRBD2. The sequence derives from a human donor who received a combined kidney and bone marrow transplant. The input for sequencing was Tregs from blood, taken before the transplant. The CDR3 DNA reads TGTGCCACCAGCAGAGAGGATAGCGGGTACGGCACAGATACGCAGTATTTT. Protein: CATSREDSGYGTDTQYF. The complete variable domain, with remaining parts taken from reference TRBV15 and TRBJ2-3, reads DAMVIQNPRYQVTQFGKPVTLSCSQTLNHNVMYWYQQKSSQAPKLLFHYYDKDFNNEADTPDNFQSRRPNTSFCFLDIRSPGLGDTAMYLCATSREDSGYGTDTQYFGPGTRLTVL.